This T cell receptor beta chain originates from a study of T cells in Graves' hyperthyroidism and ophthalmopathy. Orbital computed tomography, thyroid ultrasound, serum thyroxine and TRAb, and clinical symptoms together informed the diagnoses. In regard to this clonotype: Its antigen is currently unknown.

The germline gives CDR1 LNHNV, CDR2 YYDKDF (reference sequence). The CDR3 totals 16 residues. V was pared by 5 bases and J by 0 bases, with 16 bases between. It was RNA transcripts that yielded the amplified TCR beta CDR3 regions. The HTBI set primed first-round TCR CDR3 RT-PCR. MiXCR, run by TCRdb on the multiplex PCR reads, gives a single entry per CDR3 protein. The repertoire holds 660,000 or so distinct CDR3 sequences, with about 45% as singletons. Findings of the study overall: Blood also showed most of the thyroid clonotypes that were expanded above 0.001.

The sequencing input was peripheral blood or thyroid tissue (not recorded which). The receptor comes from an adult man with Graves' disease, either hyperthyroidism or ophthalmopathy (not recorded which). This chain links TRBV15 with TRBJ1-2; TRBD1 might be the D (5 bases). The CDR3 DNA is TGTGCCACCAGCGGAATAACGACAGACACTAACTATGGCTACACCTTC. This codes for CATSGITTDTNYGYTF.